This T cell receptor beta chain was documented in a study of cytotoxic CD8 clonotypes in ibrutinib-treated CLL. Looking at the study overall: Across the patients, 10 to 12 were relapsed/refractory, under 16 treatment-naive and fewer than 18 IGHV unmutated.

Study results and caveats: Clonality grew at ibrutinib response; at progression, it decreased back toward baseline.

Regarding this clone: Its antigen is not identified.

Frozen-stored PBMCs produced about 2 micrograms of genomic DNA for TCR beta libraries. Only in-frame clones appear in the TCRdb table, and some are missing; sequencing was by immunoSEQ multiplex PCR. The sample shows some 140,000 clones, about 91% of them seen only once. V shed 1 base and J shed 5 bases, with 9 bases lying between them. The germline V gene has CDR1 SGHTS and CDR2 YDEGEE. This CDR3 has 13 residues. The chain joins TRBV5-8 to TRBJ1-1, with no clear D. This clonotype was sampled from a human donor with chronic lymphocytic leukemia. The material was PBMCs, obtained after 12 months of ibrutinib treatment. Here the CDR3 reads CASSLPVGTEAFF. In nucleotides, the CDR3 is TGTGCCAGCAGCTTGCCTGTGGGGACTGAAGCTTTCTTT.